The rows below give T cell receptor beta chains drawn from one sample of a study of cytomegalovirus exposure and HLA in healthy donors. Clones were read by immunoSEQ multiplex PCR, and TCRdb kept only the in-frame ones, dropping some. Reported are about 160,000 clones; the ten largest clones contain roughly 1.3%. Material for sequencing was PBMCs. The receptors shown here come from a woman in her fifties or sixties in good health and CMV-seronegative. The CDR3 runs from the conserved cysteine through the conserved F or W. Each record gives: D gene, V gene, J gene, CDR3 protein, CDR3 DNA. D genes are given only for firm matches.

>.|TRBV13|TRBJ1-5
CASSSGGRGQPQHF
TGTGCCAGCAGTTCGGGAGGGAGGGGTCAGCCCCAGCATTTT
>TRBD1|TRBV5-1|TRBJ2-1
CASSEGQGAYNEQFF
TGCGCCAGCAGCGAGGGACAGGGGGCTTACAATGAGCAGTTCTTC
>.|TRBV29-1|TRBJ2-3
CSSGHNTDTQYF
TGCAGTTCGGGACACAACACAGATACGCAGTATTTT
>TRBD2|TRBV19|TRBJ2-1
CASSRLAGGYNEQFF
TGTGCCAGTAGTAGACTAGCGGGAGGCTACAATGAGCAGTTCTTC
>.|TRBV19|TRBJ2-5
CASSTLGTIGETQYF
TGTGCCAGTAGTACCCTCGGGACAATAGGAGAGACCCAGTACTTC
>TRBD1|TRBV10-3|TRBJ2-3
CAISSTGGGGDTQYF
TGTGCCATCAGTTCCACAGGGGGTGGCGGAGATACGCAGTATTTT
>TRBD2|TRBV11-2|TRBJ2-7
CASSLGGTSVYEQYF
TGTGCCAGCAGCTTAGGGGGGACTAGCGTCTACGAGCAGTACTTC
>.|TRBV19|TRBJ1-5
CASSPGPSNQPQHF
TGTGCCAGTAGTCCAGGTCCTAGCAATCAGCCCCAGCATTTT
>TRBD2|TRBV7-8|TRBJ2-1
CASSSLAGYYNEQFF
TGTGCCAGCAGCTCACTAGCGGGGTACTACAATGAGCAGTTCTTC
>TRBD2|TRBV18|TRBJ2-5
CASSPSGRQETQYF
TGTGCCAGCTCACCAAGCGGGAGACAAGAGACCCAGTACTTC
>TRBD1|TRBV7-9|TRBJ2-3
CASSLGVAQGADTQYF
TGTGCCAGCAGCTTAGGGGTCGCACAGGGGGCAGATACGCAGTATTTT
>TRBD1|TRBV29-1|TRBJ1-4
CSATGTDNEKLFF
TGCAGCGCTACCGGGACAGATAATGAAAAACTGTTTTTT
>TRBD1|TRBV2|TRBJ1-1
CASSRGQGREAFF
TGTGCCAGCAGTCGTGGACAGGGGCGAGAAGCTTTCTTT
>TRBD1|TRBV4-1|TRBJ2-3
CASSQAGGQGVFTDTQYF
TGCGCCAGCAGCCAAGCGGGGGGACAGGGGGTATTCACAGATACGCAGTATTTT
>TRBD1|TRBV6-1|TRBJ1-1
CASSERDRVNTEAFF
TGTGCCAGCAGTGAAAGGGACAGGGTAAACACTGAAGCTTTCTTT
>.|TRBV5-1|TRBJ1-2
CASSLGGGAHYGYTF
TGCGCCAGCAGCTTGGGGGGAGGTGCACACTATGGCTACACCTTC
>TRBD1|TRBV27|TRBJ2-2
CASSFKDRANTGELFF
TGTGCCAGCAGTTTCAAGGACAGGGCGAACACCGGGGAGCTGTTTTTT
>.|TRBV10-3|TRBJ2-1
CAISESTKSEQFF
TGTGCCATCAGTGAGTCGACAAAGAGTGAGCAGTTCTTC